This TCR beta chain originates from a study of blood T cell repertoires in COVID-19. Study background: The United States, Italy and Spain provided the acute and convalescent COVID-19 samples.

The authors' processing: Amplification with reference gene primers provided the estimates of nucleated cell counts. Some clones are missing from TCRdb's copy, which holds only in-frame ones; the method was immunoSEQ multiplex PCR. For V, J and clone size, that table is used; D and trimming come from the DNA. The sample lists under 110,000 clones, about three quarters occurring once. Germline V gene lookup returns CDR1 MDHEN and CDR2 SYDVKM. The CDR3 length is 16 residues. The junction had 12 bases not matched to a gene; V was cut back by 7 bases and J by 10 bases. The sequence was collected from an elderly man with COVID-19, enrolled during active disease. V gene TRBV28 combines with J gene TRBJ2-3; TRBD2 agrees at 15 bases. Sequencing used peripheral blood. The CDR3: CASTPPGLAGGVAQYF. In nucleotides, the CDR3 is TGTGCCAGCACCCCTCCCGGACTAGCGGGAGGGGTGGCGCAGTATTTT. Complete variable domain (other parts from reference TRBV28 and TRBJ2-3): DVKVTQSSRYLVKRTGEKVFLECVQDMDHENMFWYRQDPGLGLRLIYFSYDVKMKEKGDIPEGYSVSREKKERFSLILESASTNQTSMYLCASTPPGLAGGVAQYFGPGTRLTVL.